A single sample gave rise to the 30 T cell receptor beta chains below, sequenced in a study of identical twins. In TCRdb, the 5' RACE reads were re-called with MiXCR into one record per CDR3 protein. The sample holds about 340,000 distinct CDR3 sequences, roughly an eighth seen once. This same sample was also taken into another study, of yellow fever vaccine responses in identical twins.

Sequencing was performed on CD8+ T cells sorted from blood. Receptors originate from a woman under 30 in good health.

This clonotype was observed many times. The chain uses TRBV29-1 and TRBJ1-2; D perhaps matches TRBD1 (5 bases). Trimming stripped 5 bases from V and 7 bases from J, with 17 bases between. The CDR3 is 13 amino acids. Looked up from germline, CDR1 is SQVTM and CDR2 is ANQGSEA. For the CDR3, the DNA is TGCAGCGTTCTTACATCCGGGACGACTGGCTACACCTTC. This translates into CSVLTSGTTGYTF. The whole variable domain, remainder taken from reference TRBV29-1 and TRBJ1-2, is SAVISQKPSRDICQRGTSLTIQCQVDSQVTMMFWYRQQPGQSLTLIATANQGSEATYESGFVIDKFPISRPNLTFSTLTVSNMSPEDSSIYLCSVLTSGTTGYTFGSGTRLTVV.

The gene calls are TRBV7-9 and TRBJ2-7; D gene unclear. From germline, CDR1 is SEHNR and CDR2 FQNEAQ (reference sequence). This CDR3 region has 12 residues. With 3 bases removed from V and 3 bases from J, the gap between germline ends came to 6 bases. CDR3 protein: CASSFPHYEQYF. The CDR3 DNA reads as TGTGCCAGCAGCTTCCCCCACTACGAGCAGTACTTC. The variable domain in full, completed from reference TRBV7-9 and TRBJ2-7, reads DTGVSQNPRHKITKRGQNVTFRCDPISEHNRLYWYRQTLGQGPEFLTYFQNEAQLEKSRLLSDRFSAERPKGSFSTLEIQRTEQGDSAMYLCASSFPHYEQYFGPGTRLTVT.

The DNA for the CDR3 is TGTGCCAGCAGCGTAGCCTCCTTAGGAGGGGCCGCGAGGATAACCGGGGAGCTGTTTTTT. Amino acids: CASSVASLGGAARITGELFF. The V and J genes are TRBV9 and TRBJ2-2; the D gene is possibly TRBD2 (6 bases). Deletions cut 0 bases from V and 5 bases from J, with 26 bases between. The CDR3 contains 20 residues. Germline loops: CDR1 SGDLS, CDR2 YYNGEE.

This clonotype was observed a few times. This chain joins TRBV28 and TRBJ2-5; 9 bases fit TRBD2. The CDR3 totals 15 residues. Germline V CDR1 and CDR2: MDHEN, SYDVKM. V lost 2 bases to trimming and J lost 5 bases; unmatched junction nucleotides: 6. CDR3 sequence reads: CASSLRGGVEETQYF. The CDR3 nucleotides read TGTGCCAGCAGTTTACGCGGGGGGGTGGAGGAGACCCAGTACTTC.

Many counts were recorded for this clonotype. The rearrangement uses TRBV6-1 and TRBJ2-7, with 8 bases lining up with TRBD2. Germline loops: CDR1 MNHNS, CDR2 SASEGT. The CDR3 extends over 15 amino acids. Trimming took 7 bases from V and 1 from J; bases not matched to a gene: 9. CDR3 coding DNA: TGTGCCAGCACCCCGGGGAGCGGGGGTTCCTACGAGCAGTACGTC. Protein sequence: CASTPGSGGSYEQYV.

This chain uses TRBV18 with TRBJ2-2, with D perhaps TRBD2 (5 bases). Trimming removed 2 bases at V and 6 bases at J, with 16 bases between. Per the germline V gene, CDR1 is KGHSH and CDR2 is LQKENI. The length of the CDR3 is 16 residues. This chain's CDR3 is CASSPFWRRRPGELFF. CDR3 sequence (DNA): TGTGCCAGCTCACCATTCTGGCGGAGGAGACCCGGGGAGCTGTTTTTT.

The chain links TRBV28 to TRBJ2-7; the D gene could be TRBD1 or TRBD2 (5 bases each). Germline V lookup: CDR1 MDHEN, CDR2 SYDVKM. V lost 6 bases and J 6 bases, leaving 15 bases between the germline ends. The CDR3 contains 13 residues. This CDR3 is CASSSRGPSEQYF. DNA for the CDR3: TGTGCCAGCAGCTCCCGGGGCCCTTCCGAGCAGTACTTC.

This sequence joins TRBV27 and TRBJ2-1; 10 nucleotides line up with TRBD2. The CDR3 sequence is 11 residues long. CDR1 and CDR2 (germline): MNHEY, SMNVEV (reference sequence). The CDR3 is CESGGVYEQFF. The CDR3, as DNA: TGTGAGAGCGGGGGGGTCTATGAGCAGTTCTTC.

The chain has TRBV28 and TRBJ2-7, with D perhaps TRBD2 (8 bases). The germline V gene encodes CDR1 MDHEN and CDR2 SYDVKM. The CDR3 is 15 amino acids. Trimming removed 8 bases from V and 3 bases from J, with 20 bases in between. The CDR3 region has the DNA TGTGCCAGCTCCCGGGGGGGGACAGCTAACTACGAGCAGTACTTC. Translating it yields CASSRGGTANYEQYF.

V is TRBV5-6 and J is TRBJ1-5; 7 nucleotides line up with TRBD1. The CDR3 sequence is 15 residues long. The ends lost 4 bases at V and 2 bases at J; junction bases unmatched: 6. Per the germline V gene, CDR1 is SGHDT and CDR2 is YYEEEE. The chain's CDR3 is CASSIAGTGNQPQHF. In DNA, the CDR3 is TGTGCCAGCAGCATTGCCGGGACAGGCAATCAGCCCCAGCATTTT. The whole variable domain, filled in from reference TRBV5-6 and TRBJ1-5, reads DAGVTQSPTHLIKTRGQQVTLRCSPKSGHDTVSWYQQALGQGPQFIFQYYEEEERQRGNFPDRFSGHQFPNYSSELNVNALLLGDSALYLCASSIAGTGNQPQHFGDGTRLSIL.

This clonotype has a handful of counts. The chain links TRBV5-5 to TRBJ1-2; TRBD1 agrees at 10 bases. CDR1 and CDR2 (germline): SGHKS, YYEKEE (reference sequence). Germline trimming cut 1 base from V and 8 bases from J; bases unmatched to any gene: 11. This CDR3 spans 16 amino acids. The CDR3 sequence: CASSLTARQGAWGYTF. CDR3 DNA: TGTGCCAGCAGCTTGACTGCAAGACAGGGGGCTTGGGGCTACACCTTC.

The V and J genes are TRBV3-1 and TRBJ1-1; D is ambiguous. CDR1 is LGHDT, CDR2 YNNKEL, per germline (reference sequence). The V end lost 8 bases, the J end lost 1 base, and 11 bases lay between the germline ends. CDR3 length equals 13 residues. In DNA, the CDR3 is TGTGCCAGCGGGCCCAGACAGAACACTGAAGCTTTCTTT. Its translation: CASGPRQNTEAFF.

This clonotype was detected a few times. This rearrangement joins TRBV27 to TRBJ2-5; tentatively, D is TRBD1 (6 bases). In germline, CDR1 is MNHEY, CDR2 SMNVEV (reference sequence). With 5 bases removed from V and 0 bases from J, the gap between germline ends came to 10 bases. This CDR3 has 14 amino acids. The CDR3 region is CASSEQGDQETQYF. CDR3 DNA sequence: TGTGCCAGCAGTGAACAGGGAGACCAAGAGACCCAGTACTTC.

CDR3 in DNA: TGTGCCAGCAGCCCCCCCCACCTTTTAAGTGAGCAGTACTTC. Encoded protein: CASSPPHLLSEQYF. This sequence joins TRBV7-9 and TRBJ2-7; D is unresolved. Trimming took 5 bases from V and 7 from J, leaving 18 bases between them. This CDR3 has 14 residues. CDR1 and CDR2 from the germline V gene are SEHNR and FQNEAQ (reference sequence).

J is TRBJ2-3 and V is TRBV20-1; 14 nucleotides agree with TRBD2. There are 18 residues in the CDR3. V lost 1 base and J lost 5; bases outside the gene matches: 11. Looked up from germline, CDR1 is DFQATT and CDR2 is SNEGSKA (reference sequence). Written as DNA, the CDR3 is TGCAGTGCTAGAGCCCCCGGACTAGCGGGGGGCCGGGGAGATACGCAGTATTTT. Encoded protein: CSARAPGLAGGRGDTQYF.

The chain is built from TRBV27 and TRBJ2-7; 12 bases match TRBD2. Germline V CDR1 and CDR2: MNHEY, SMNVEV (reference sequence). With 7 bases clipped from V and 9 bases from J, the junction kept 7 bases outside the gene matches. This CDR3 comprises 13 residues. The CDR3 nucleotides read TGTGCCAGCATCCGACCGGGACTAGCGGGGCAGTACGTC. Encoded protein: CASIRPGLAGQYV.

In the case of this clonotype: With a much larger clone just one base away, this may be a read error. This chain uses TRBV28 with TRBJ2-3, with 8 bases fitting TRBD1. The CDR3 runs 14 residues. V gave up 5 bases and J gave up 1 base; unmatched junction bases: 2. CDR1 and CDR2 from the germline V gene are MDHEN and SYDVKM. The CDR3 region has the DNA TGTGCCAGCAGTGGGGGACAGGGCACAGATACGCAGTATTTT. Translated: CASSGGQGTDTQYF.

This clonotype has a count of ten or more. The chain links TRBV12-3 or TRBV12-4 to TRBJ2-1; a weak D match, TRBD2 (6 bases). With 3 bases removed from V and 6 bases from J, the gap between germline ends came to 21 bases. The CDR3 is 17 residues long. CDR3 sequence: CASSLLSIAADLNEQFF. DNA for the CDR3: TGTGCCAGCAGTTTGCTTAGTATAGCGGCAGACCTCAATGAGCAGTTCTTC.

This clonotype has ten or more counts. The chain combines TRBV10-1 with TRBJ2-3, with unresolved D. V lost 6 bases and J 0 bases, leaving 22 bases between the germline ends. Germline V gene data show CDR1 as WNHNN and CDR2 as SYGVQD (reference sequence). The CDR3 contains 18 residues. The CDR3 spells CASRPVRRWGTSTDTQYF. The CDR3 nucleotides read TGCGCCAGCAGACCCGTCCGTAGGTGGGGTACAAGCACAGATACGCAGTATTTT.

This clonotype turned up a few times. The chain carries TRBV12-3 or TRBV12-4 and TRBJ2-1; D possibly corresponds to TRBD2 (5 bases). The CDR3 is 15 residues long. V lost 3 bases, J lost 2 bases, and 11 bases lay in between. As DNA, the CDR3 is TGTGCCAGCAGTTTGAGAGCGGAACCCTACAATGAGCAGTTCTTC. It translates to CASSLRAEPYNEQFF.

This clonotype turned up a few times. The chain carries TRBV24-1 and TRBJ2-1, with D possibly TRBD2 on 5 matching bases. The CDR3 totals 13 residues. V lost 9 bases, J lost 4 bases, and 12 bases lay in between. CDR1 is KGHDR and CDR2 is SFDVKD in the germline V gene. The CDR3: CATGKDSYNEQFF. CDR3 nucleotide sequence: TGTGCCACCGGAAAGGACTCATACAATGAGCAGTTCTTC.

The rearrangement uses TRBV6-2 or TRBV6-3 and TRBJ2-7; TRBD2 might be the D (5 bases). V lost 5 bases to trimming and J lost 5 bases, with 16 bases between them. The CDR3 is 14 residues long. CDR1 and CDR2 (germline): MNHEY, SVGEGT. In DNA, the CDR3 is TGTGCCAGCAGTGGACCGGGCCCACTAGACGAGCAGTACTTC. Protein sequence: CASSGPGPLDEQYF.

This clonotype has more than one count but fewer than ten. V usage is TRBV5-8 and J usage is TRBJ2-7, with a tentative D call TRBD2 (6 bases). Trimming removed 3 bases at V and 5 bases at J, with 15 bases between. CDR3 length equals 14 residues. Germline V gene data show CDR1 as SGHTS and CDR2 as YDEGEE. CDR3 sequence (DNA): TGTGCCAGCAGCTGGGAGGCTAGCTATGACGAGCAGTACTTC. This translates into CASSWEASYDEQYF.

The V and J genes are TRBV24-1 and TRBJ2-1; D may correspond to TRBD1 or TRBD2 (5 bases each). Trimming shortened V by 5 bases and J by 5 bases, and 9 bases separated the two germline ends. Germline lookup yields CDR1 KGHDR and CDR2 SFDVKD. The CDR3 spans 13 residues. The CDR3 coding sequence is TGTGCCACCAGTGGGGGACCCGACAATGAGCAGTTCTTC. Its translation: CATSGGPDNEQFF.

This rearrangement joins TRBV20-1 to TRBJ2-5; D gene ambiguous. The V gene lost 0 bases and the J gene lost 0 bases, with 11 bases spanning the gap. CDR3 length: 15 amino acids. From germline, CDR1 is DFQATT and CDR2 SNEGSKA (reference sequence). This CDR3 is CSARDEAGYQETQYF. CDR3 nucleotides: TGCAGTGCTAGAGATGAGGCCGGGTACCAAGAGACCCAGTACTTC.

This clonotype was seen many times. This chain links TRBV29-1 with TRBJ2-7; 7 bases match TRBD1. Germline CDR1 SQVTM, CDR2 ANQGSEA. The CDR3 covers 15 residues. With V trimmed by 4 bases and J by 4 bases, 13 bases remained unmatched. The CDR3 nucleotides are TGCAGCGTTGGGATTGTCGCGACAGGGAGTTACGAGCAGTACTTC. Translated: CSVGIVATGSYEQYF.

This clonotype was recorded many times. The chain employs TRBV7-9 and TRBJ2-2, with 12 bases aligning to TRBD2. Germline V gene sequence: CDR1 SEHNR, CDR2 FQNEAQ (reference sequence). The CDR3 runs 17 residues. Trimming cost V 5 bases and J 4 bases; bases outside gene matches: 8. This CDR3 is CASSHGTSGPTTGELFF. CDR3 coding DNA: TGTGCCAGCAGCCACGGGACTAGCGGGCCCACCACCGGGGAGCTGTTTTTT.

This clonotype came up a few times. The chain combines TRBV7-9 with TRBJ2-1; D is perhaps TRBD2 (5 bases). The germline gives CDR1 SEHNR, CDR2 FQNEAQ (reference sequence). CDR3 length equals 15 residues. V lost 7 bases and J 4 bases, leaving 17 bases between the germline ends. CDR3 region: CASNEPRTPYNEQFF. The CDR3 DNA reads TGTGCCAGCAACGAACCCCGGACTCCTTACAATGAGCAGTTCTTC.

V usage is TRBV6-1 and J usage is TRBJ2-7; D ambiguous. CDR1 MNHNS and CDR2 SASEGT come from the germline V gene. V lost 5 bases to trimming and J lost 6 bases, with 14 bases between them. The CDR3 extends over 13 amino acids. CDR3 DNA: TGTGCCAGCAGTCGGGCTACTTCCCTCGAGCAGTACTTC. Translated: CASSRATSLEQYF.

This clonotype has a count of ten or more. CDR3 amino acids: CASEGAPSYNEQFF. The CDR3 DNA reads as TGTGCCAGCGAGGGGGCCCCTTCCTACAATGAGCAGTTCTTC. V and J are TRBV2 and TRBJ2-1; 7 bases are a match to TRBD1. The CDR3 has 14 amino acids. Germline assignment: CDR1 SNHLY and CDR2 FYNNEI. Trimming at V came to 8 bases and at J to 1 base, leaving 5 bases not matched to a gene.